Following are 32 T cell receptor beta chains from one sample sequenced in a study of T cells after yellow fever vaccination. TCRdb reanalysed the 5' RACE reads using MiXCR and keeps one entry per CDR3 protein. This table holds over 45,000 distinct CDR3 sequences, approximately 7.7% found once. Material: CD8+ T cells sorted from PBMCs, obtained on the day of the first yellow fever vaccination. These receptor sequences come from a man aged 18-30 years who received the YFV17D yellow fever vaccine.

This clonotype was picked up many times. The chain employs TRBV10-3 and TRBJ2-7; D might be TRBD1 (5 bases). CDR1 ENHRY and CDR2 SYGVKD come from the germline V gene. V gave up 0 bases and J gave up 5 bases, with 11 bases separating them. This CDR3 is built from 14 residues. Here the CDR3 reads CAISESGQLNEQYV. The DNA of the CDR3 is TGTGCCATCAGTGAGTCAGGACAACTTAACGAGCAGTACGTC.

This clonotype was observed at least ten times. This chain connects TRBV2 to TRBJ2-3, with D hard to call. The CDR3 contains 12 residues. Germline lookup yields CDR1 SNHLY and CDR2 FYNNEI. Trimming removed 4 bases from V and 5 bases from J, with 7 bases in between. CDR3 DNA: TGTGCCAGCAGTGGACGGGTAGATACGCAGTATTTT. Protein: CASSGRVDTQYF. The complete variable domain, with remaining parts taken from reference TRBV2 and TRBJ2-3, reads EPEVTQTPSHQVTQMGQEVILRCVPISNHLYFYWYRQILGQKVEFLVSFYNNEISEKSEIFDDQFSVERPDGSNFTLKIRSTKLEDSAMYFCASSGRVDTQYFGPGTRLTVL.

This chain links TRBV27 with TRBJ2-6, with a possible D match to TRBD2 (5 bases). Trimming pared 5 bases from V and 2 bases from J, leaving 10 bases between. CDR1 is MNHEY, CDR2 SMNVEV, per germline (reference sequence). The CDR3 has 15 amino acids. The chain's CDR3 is CASSAQRAGANVLTF. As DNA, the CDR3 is TGTGCCAGCAGTGCCCAGAGGGCTGGGGCCAACGTCCTGACTTTC. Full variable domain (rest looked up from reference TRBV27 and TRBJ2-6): EAQVTQNPRYLITVTGKKLTVTCSQNMNHEYMSWYRQDPGLGLRQIYYSMNVEVTDKGDVPEGYKVSRKEKRNFPLILESPSPNQTSLYFCASSAQRAGANVLTFGAGSRLTVL.

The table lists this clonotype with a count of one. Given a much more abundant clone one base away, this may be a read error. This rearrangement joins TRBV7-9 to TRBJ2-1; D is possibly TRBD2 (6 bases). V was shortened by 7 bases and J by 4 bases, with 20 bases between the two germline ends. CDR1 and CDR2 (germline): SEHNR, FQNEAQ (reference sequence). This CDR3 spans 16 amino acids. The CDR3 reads CASTLTTIGGYNEQFF. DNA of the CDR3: TGTGCCAGCACCCTCACAACTATCGGGGGTTACAATGAGCAGTTCTTC.

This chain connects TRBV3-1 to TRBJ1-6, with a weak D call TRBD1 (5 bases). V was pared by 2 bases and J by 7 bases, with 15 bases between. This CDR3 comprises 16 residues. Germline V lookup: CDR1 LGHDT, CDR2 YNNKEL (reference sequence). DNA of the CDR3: TGTGCCAGCAGCCAAACTCCCGGGGCCTCAAATTCACCCCTCCACTTT. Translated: CASSQTPGASNSPLHF.

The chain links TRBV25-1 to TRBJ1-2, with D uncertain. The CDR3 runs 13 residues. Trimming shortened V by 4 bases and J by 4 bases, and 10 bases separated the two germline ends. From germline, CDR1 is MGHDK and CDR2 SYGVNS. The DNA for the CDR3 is TGTGCCAGCAGTGGAGGGAGACTCTATGGCTACACCTTC. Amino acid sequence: CASSGGRLYGYTF.

The CDR3: CASSFRTRGVGELFF. The CDR3 DNA reads TGTGCCAGTTCCTTCCGGACTAGGGGGGTCGGGGAGCTGTTTTTT. This chain links TRBV27 with TRBJ2-2; D is possibly TRBD2 (7 bases). The germline V and J ends were trimmed by 9 bases and 7 bases, with 21 bases remaining between them. The germline V gene encodes CDR1 MNHEY and CDR2 SMNVEV (reference sequence). CDR3 length: 15 amino acids.

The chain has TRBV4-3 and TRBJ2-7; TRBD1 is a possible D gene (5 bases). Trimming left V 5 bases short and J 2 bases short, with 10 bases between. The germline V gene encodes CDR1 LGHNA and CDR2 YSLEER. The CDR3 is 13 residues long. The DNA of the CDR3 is TGCGCCAGCAGCGTAGGGGTCGCCTACGAGCAGTACTTC. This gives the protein CASSVGVAYEQYF.

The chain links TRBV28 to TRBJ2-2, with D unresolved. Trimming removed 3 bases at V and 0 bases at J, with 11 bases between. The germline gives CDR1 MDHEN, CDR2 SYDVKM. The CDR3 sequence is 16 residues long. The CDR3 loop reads CASSFSRFPNTGELFF. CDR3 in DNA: TGTGCCAGCAGTTTTAGCAGGTTCCCGAACACCGGGGAGCTGTTTTTT.

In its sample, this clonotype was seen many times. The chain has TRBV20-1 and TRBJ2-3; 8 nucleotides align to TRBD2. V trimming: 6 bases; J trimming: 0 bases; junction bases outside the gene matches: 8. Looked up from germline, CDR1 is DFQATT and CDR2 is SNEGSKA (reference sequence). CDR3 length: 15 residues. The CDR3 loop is CSAAQLAVSTDTQYF. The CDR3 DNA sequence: TGCAGTGCCGCCCAACTAGCGGTGAGCACAGATACGCAGTATTTT.

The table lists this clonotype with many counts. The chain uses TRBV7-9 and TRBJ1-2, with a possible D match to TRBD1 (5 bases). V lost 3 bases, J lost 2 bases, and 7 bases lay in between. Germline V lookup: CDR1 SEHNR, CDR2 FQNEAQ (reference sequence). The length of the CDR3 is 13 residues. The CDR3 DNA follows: TGTGCCAGCAGCTTGGGGGGAAACTATGGCTACACCTTC. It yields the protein CASSLGGNYGYTF.

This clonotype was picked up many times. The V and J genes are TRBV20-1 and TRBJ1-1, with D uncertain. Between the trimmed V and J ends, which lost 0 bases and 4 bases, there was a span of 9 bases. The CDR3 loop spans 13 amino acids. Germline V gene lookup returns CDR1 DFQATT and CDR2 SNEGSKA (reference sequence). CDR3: CSARDQVVTEAFF. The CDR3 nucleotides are TGCAGTGCTAGAGATCAAGTCGTCACTGAAGCTTTCTTT.

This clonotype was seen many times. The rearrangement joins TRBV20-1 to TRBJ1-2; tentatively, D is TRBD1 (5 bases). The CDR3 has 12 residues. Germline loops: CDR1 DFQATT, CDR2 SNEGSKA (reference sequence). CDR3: CRSMGPNYGYTF. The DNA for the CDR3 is TGCAGGTCAATGGGGCCAAACTATGGCTACACCTTC.

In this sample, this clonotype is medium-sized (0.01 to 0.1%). CDR3 in amino acids: CASSQGSRVNEQFF. The CDR3 DNA reads as TGTGCCAGCAGTCAGGGGAGTAGAGTCAATGAGCAGTTCTTC. The rearrangement links TRBV27 to TRBJ2-1; possibly TRBD1 for D (6 bases). The CDR3 runs 14 residues. The ends were cut back, 5 bases at V and 6 bases at J, with 14 bases in the middle. Per the germline V gene, CDR1 is MNHEY and CDR2 is SMNVEV (reference sequence).

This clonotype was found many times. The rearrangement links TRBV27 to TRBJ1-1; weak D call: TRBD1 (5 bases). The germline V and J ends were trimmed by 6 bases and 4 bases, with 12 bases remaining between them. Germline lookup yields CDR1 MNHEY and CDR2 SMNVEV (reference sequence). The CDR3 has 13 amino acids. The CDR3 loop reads CASRRGISTEAFF. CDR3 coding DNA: TGTGCCAGCAGAAGGGGAATTAGCACTGAAGCTTTCTTT.

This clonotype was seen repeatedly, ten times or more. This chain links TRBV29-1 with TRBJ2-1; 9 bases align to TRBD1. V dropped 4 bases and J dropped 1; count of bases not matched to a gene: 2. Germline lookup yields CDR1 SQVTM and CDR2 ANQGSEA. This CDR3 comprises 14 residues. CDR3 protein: CSVATGGSYNEQFF. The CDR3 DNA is TGCAGCGTTGCGACAGGGGGGTCCTACAATGAGCAGTTCTTC.

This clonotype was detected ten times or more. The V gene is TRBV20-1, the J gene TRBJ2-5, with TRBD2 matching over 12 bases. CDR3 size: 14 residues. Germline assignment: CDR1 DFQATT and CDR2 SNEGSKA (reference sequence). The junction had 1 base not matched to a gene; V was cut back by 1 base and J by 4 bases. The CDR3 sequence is CSARGLAGVETQYF. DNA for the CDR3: TGCAGTGCTAGAGGACTAGCGGGGGTAGAGACCCAGTACTTC.

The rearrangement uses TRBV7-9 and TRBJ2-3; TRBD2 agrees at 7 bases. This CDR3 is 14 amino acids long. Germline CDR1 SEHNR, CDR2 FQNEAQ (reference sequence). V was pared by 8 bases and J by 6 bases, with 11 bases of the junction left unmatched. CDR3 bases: TGTGCCAGCCGCAGCGGGGTCCCTATGGATACGCAGTATTTT. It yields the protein CASRSGVPMDTQYF.

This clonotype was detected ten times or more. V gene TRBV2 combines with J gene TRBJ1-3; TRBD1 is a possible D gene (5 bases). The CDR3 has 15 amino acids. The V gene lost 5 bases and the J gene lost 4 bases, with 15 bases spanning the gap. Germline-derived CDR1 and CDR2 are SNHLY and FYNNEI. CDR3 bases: TGTGCCAGCAGTCGAGACAGTTATGCAGGAAACACCATATATTTT. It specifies CASSRDSYAGNTIYF. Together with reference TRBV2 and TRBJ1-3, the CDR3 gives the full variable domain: EPEVTQTPSHQVTQMGQEVILRCVPISNHLYFYWYRQILGQKVEFLVSFYNNEISEKSEIFDDQFSVERPDGSNFTLKIRSTKLEDSAMYFCASSRDSYAGNTIYFGEGSWLTVV.

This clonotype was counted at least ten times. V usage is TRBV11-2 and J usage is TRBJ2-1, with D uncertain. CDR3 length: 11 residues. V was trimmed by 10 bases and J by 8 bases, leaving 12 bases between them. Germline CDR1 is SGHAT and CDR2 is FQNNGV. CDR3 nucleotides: TGTGCCACCTCCCCCGCGTATGAGCAGTTCTTC. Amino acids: CATSPAYEQFF. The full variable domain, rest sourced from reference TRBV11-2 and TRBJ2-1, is EAGVAQSPRYKIIEKRQSVAFWCNPISGHATLYWYQQILGQGPKLLIQFQNNGVVDDSQLPKDRFSAERLKGVDSTLKIQPAKLEDSAVYLCATSPAYEQFFGPGTRLTVL.

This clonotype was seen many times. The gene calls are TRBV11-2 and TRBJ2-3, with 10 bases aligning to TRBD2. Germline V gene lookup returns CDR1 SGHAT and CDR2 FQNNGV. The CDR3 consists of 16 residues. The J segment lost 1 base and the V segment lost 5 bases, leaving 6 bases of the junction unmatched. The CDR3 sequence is CASSAAGTSGTDTQYF. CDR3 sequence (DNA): TGTGCCAGCAGCGCGGCCGGGACTAGCGGCACAGATACGCAGTATTTT.

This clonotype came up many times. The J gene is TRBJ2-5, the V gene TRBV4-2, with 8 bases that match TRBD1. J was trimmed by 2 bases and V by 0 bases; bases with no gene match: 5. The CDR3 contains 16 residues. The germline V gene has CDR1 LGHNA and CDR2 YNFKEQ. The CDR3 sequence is CASSQDGQGGQETQYF. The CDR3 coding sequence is TGTGCCAGCAGCCAAGATGGACAGGGCGGACAAGAGACCCAGTACTTC.

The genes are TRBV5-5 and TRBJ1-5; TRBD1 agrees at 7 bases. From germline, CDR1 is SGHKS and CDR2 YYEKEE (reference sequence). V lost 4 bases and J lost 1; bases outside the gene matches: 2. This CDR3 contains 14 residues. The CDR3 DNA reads TGTGCCAGCAGCCAGGACAGGAGCAATCAGCCCCAGCATTTT. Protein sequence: CASSQDRSNQPQHF.

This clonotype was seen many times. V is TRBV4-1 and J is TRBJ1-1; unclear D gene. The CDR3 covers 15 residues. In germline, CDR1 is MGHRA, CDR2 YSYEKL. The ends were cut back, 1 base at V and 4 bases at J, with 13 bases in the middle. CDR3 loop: CASSQGAERSTEAFF. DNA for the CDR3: TGCGCCAGCAGCCAAGGGGCAGAAAGAAGCACTGAAGCTTTCTTT.

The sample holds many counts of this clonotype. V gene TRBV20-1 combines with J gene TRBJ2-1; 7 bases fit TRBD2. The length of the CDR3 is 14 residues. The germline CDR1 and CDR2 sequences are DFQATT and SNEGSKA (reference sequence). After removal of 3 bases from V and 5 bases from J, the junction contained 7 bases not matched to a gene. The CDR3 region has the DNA TGCAGTGCTAGTATGGGGGGGAGAGACAATGAGCAGTTCTTC. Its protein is CSASMGGRDNEQFF.

The CDR3, as DNA: TGCGCCAGCAGCCAGACAGGGGACTATGGCTACACCTTC. This codes for CASSQTGDYGYTF. The gene calls are TRBV4-1 and TRBJ1-2; 8 bases map to TRBD1. Germline values: CDR1 MGHRA, CDR2 YSYEKL. The CDR3 is made up of 13 amino acids. With V trimmed by 3 bases and J by 3 bases, 0 bases remained unmatched.

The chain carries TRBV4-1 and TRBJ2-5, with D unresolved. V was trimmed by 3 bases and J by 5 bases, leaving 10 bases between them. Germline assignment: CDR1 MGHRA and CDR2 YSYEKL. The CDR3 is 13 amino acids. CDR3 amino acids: CASSHFVGETQYF. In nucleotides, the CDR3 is TGCGCCAGCAGCCATTTTGTGGGGGAGACCCAGTACTTC.

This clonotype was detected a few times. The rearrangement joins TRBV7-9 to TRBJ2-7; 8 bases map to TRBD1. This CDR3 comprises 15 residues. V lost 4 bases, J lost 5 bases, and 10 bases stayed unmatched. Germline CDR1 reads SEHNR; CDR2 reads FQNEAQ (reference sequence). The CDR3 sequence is CASSSPPDREDEQYF. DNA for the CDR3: TGTGCCAGCAGCTCGCCCCCGGACAGGGAGGACGAGCAGTACTTC. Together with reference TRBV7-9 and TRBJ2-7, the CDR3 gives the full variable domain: DTGVSQNPRHKITKRGQNVTFRCDPISEHNRLYWYRQTLGQGPEFLTYFQNEAQLEKSRLLSDRFSAERPKGSFSTLEIQRTEQGDSAMYLCASSSPPDREDEQYFGPGTRLTVT.

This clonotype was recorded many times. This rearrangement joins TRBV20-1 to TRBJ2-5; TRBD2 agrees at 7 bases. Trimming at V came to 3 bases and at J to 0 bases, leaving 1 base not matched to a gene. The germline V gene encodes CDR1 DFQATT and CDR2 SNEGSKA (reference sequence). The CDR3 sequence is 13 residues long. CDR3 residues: CSASGGNQETQYF. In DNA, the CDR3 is TGCAGTGCTAGCGGGGGGAACCAAGAGACCCAGTACTTC.

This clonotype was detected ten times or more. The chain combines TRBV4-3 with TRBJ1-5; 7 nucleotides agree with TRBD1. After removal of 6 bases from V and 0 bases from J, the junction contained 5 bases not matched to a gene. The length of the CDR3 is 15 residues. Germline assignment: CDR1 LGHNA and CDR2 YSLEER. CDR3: CASSPDRVSNQPQHF. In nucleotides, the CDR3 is TGCGCCAGCAGTCCCGACAGGGTTAGCAATCAGCCCCAGCATTTT.

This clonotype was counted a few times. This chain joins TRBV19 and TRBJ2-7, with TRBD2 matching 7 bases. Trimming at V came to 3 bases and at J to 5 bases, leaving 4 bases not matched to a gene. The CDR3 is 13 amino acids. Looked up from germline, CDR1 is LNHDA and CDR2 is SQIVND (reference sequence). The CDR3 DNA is TGTGCCAGTAGTATCGGGGGAGGGGACGAGCAGTACTTC. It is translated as CASSIGGGDEQYF.

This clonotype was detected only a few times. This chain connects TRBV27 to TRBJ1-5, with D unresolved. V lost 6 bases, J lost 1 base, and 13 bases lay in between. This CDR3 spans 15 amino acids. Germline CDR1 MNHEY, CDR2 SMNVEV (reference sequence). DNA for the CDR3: TGTGCCAGCAGACCTCTGGCGTCCAGCAATCAGCCCCAGCATTTT. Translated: CASRPLASSNQPQHF.